The 10 T cell receptor beta chains below come from one sample, sequenced in a study of control samples from healthy donors and cancer patients. Measured with immunoSEQ multiplex PCR; TCRdb has only the in-frame clones, and not every one. This table has around 120,000 clones, about 95% appearing once. The specimen was blood. The receptors come from a man aged 25 to 45 in good health.

The CDR3 DNA sequence: TGCGCCAGCGGGAGGACTAGGGAAACCGGGGAGCTGTTTTTT. It is translated as CASGRTRETGELFF. The chain uses TRBV10-2 and TRBJ2-2; the match to TRBD2 covers 7 bases. The germline V gene encodes CDR1 WSHSY and CDR2 SAAADI. V shed 8 bases and J 5 bases; nucleotides not matched to a gene: 8. There are 14 residues in the CDR3.

This clone has just one count. V gene TRBV28 combines with J gene TRBJ1-5, with 10 bases fitting TRBD1. CDR3 length: 16 amino acids. Germline loops: CDR1 MDHEN, CDR2 SYDVKM. The V and J ends lost 3 bases and 3 bases, in that order; junction bases with no gene match: 5. Here the CDR3 reads CASSFGTGAPNQPQHF. CDR3 DNA: TGTGCCAGCAGTTTCGGGACAGGGGCGCCCAATCAGCCCCAGCATTTT. The variable domain in full, with the rest retrieved from reference TRBV28 and TRBJ1-5, is DVKVTQSSRYLVKRTGEKVFLECVQDMDHENMFWYRQDPGLGLRLIYFSYDVKMKEKGDIPEGYSVSREKKERFSLILESASTNQTSMYLCASSFGTGAPNQPQHFGDGTRLSIL.

The CDR3 nucleotides are TGTGCCAGCAGCTCCGGACTAGGCGAGCAGTACTTC. The encoded protein is CASSSGLGEQYF. V gene TRBV5-4 combines with J gene TRBJ2-7, with TRBD2 identical over 7 bases. With V trimmed by 3 bases and J by 6 bases, 3 bases remained unmatched. From germline, CDR1 is SGHNT and CDR2 YYREEE (reference sequence). The CDR3 is 12 amino acids.

This chain links TRBV5-1 with TRBJ2-1, with 8 nucleotides matching TRBD2. CDR3 length: 16 residues. In germline, CDR1 is SGHRS, CDR2 YFSETQ. Trimming took 5 bases from V and 0 from J; bases not matched to a gene: 7. Written as DNA, the CDR3 is TGCGCCAGCAGGCAAATACTAGCGGTCTCCTACAATGAGCAGTTCTTC. Translating gives CASRQILAVSYNEQFF.

This sequence joins TRBV6-2 or TRBV6-3 and TRBJ1-5; D not resolved. From germline, CDR1 is MNHEY and CDR2 SVGEGT. V was shortened by 2 bases and J by 2 bases, with 10 bases between the two germline ends. The CDR3 covers 15 residues. The CDR3 coding sequence is TGTGCCAGCAGTTACAGTTGGGCTGGCAATCAGCCCCAGCATTTT. Protein product: CASSYSWAGNQPQHF.

The chain links TRBV15 to TRBJ1-3; a possible D gene is TRBD1 (5 bases). V was shortened by 5 bases and J by 2 bases, with 16 bases between the two germline ends. Germline loops: CDR1 LNHNV, CDR2 YYDKDF (reference sequence). The CDR3 is 16 residues long. The CDR3 spells CATSGGDGETGNTIYF. The CDR3 DNA is TGTGCCACCAGCGGGGGGGACGGGGAGACTGGAAACACCATATATTTT.

This rearrangement joins TRBV3-1 (or the pseudogene TRBV3-2) to TRBJ1-2; D gene ambiguous. The CDR3 totals 15 residues. Trimming removed 2 bases at V and 7 bases at J, with 17 bases between. The germline CDR1 and CDR2 sequences are LGHDT and YNNKEL (reference sequence). For the CDR3, the DNA is TGTGCCAGCAGCCAATGTTGTGGGTTCCAGTTTGGCTACACCTTC. As protein: CASSQCCGFQFGYTF.

The chain links TRBV30 to TRBJ2-7; TRBD2 agrees at 7 bases. J was trimmed by 0 bases and V by 3 bases; bases with no gene match: 8. The CDR3 consists of 15 residues. CDR1 GTSNPN and CDR2 SVGIG come from the germline V gene (reference sequence). CDR3 in amino acids: CAWRATWTSSYEQYF. The CDR3 DNA reads TGTGCCTGGAGAGCTACATGGACTAGCTCCTACGAGCAGTACTTC.

The sample holds a few counts of this clone. Written as DNA, the CDR3 is TGTGCCAGTAGTATAGGAGGCGGGACGGGCTCCTACGAGCAGTACTTC. This codes for CASSIGGGTGSYEQYF. The chain combines TRBV19 with TRBJ2-7, with D perhaps matching TRBD2 (6 bases). Germline V lookup: CDR1 LNHDA, CDR2 SQIVND (reference sequence). The V gene lost 1 base and the J gene lost 0 bases, with 13 bases spanning the gap. CDR3 length: 16 residues.

The V gene is TRBV7-3, the J gene TRBJ2-3, with 11 positions matching TRBD2. The germline gives CDR1 SGHTA, CDR2 FQGTGA. V shed 4 bases, J shed 2 bases, and the junction held 5 bases outside the gene matches. CDR3 length equals 16 residues. CDR3 in amino acids: CASSSPTSGATDTQYF. CDR3 DNA sequence: TGTGCCAGCAGCTCCCCGACTAGCGGGGCCACAGATACGCAGTATTTT.